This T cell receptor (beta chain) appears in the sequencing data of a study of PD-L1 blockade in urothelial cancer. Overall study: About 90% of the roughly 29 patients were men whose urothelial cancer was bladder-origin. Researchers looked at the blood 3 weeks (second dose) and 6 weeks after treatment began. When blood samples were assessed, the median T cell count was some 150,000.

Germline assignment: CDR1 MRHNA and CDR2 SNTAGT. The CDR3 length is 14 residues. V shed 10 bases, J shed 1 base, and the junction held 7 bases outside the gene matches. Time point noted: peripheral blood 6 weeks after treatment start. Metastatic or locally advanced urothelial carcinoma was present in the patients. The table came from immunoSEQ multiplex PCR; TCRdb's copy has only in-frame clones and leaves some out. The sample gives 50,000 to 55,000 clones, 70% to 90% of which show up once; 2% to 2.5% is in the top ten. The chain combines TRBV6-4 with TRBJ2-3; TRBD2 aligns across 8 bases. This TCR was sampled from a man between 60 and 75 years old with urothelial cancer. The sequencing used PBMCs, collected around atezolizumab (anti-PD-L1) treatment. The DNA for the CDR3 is TGTGCCACCTCGGGGGGGTCTGGCACAGATACGCAGTATTTT. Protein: CATSGGSGTDTQYF.